The source of this T cell receptor beta chain is a study of blood T cells in healthy people across ages. Study conclusions and caveats: Age advanced and TCR beta diversity per million T cells fell, roughly linearly. Fewer expanded clones and more diversity marked long-lived versus aged donors.

Note on this clonotype: Its antigen remains unknown.

V shed 7 bases and J 7 bases; nucleotides not matched to a gene: 10. The CDR3 covers 15 residues. A second PCR, run for roughly 6 to 11 cycles, used a sample-barcoded 5' primer plus a J-beta primer mix. One entry per CDR3 protein, called by TCRdb with MiXCR from the 5' RACE reads. This sample has more than 750,000 distinct CDR3 sequences, with 25% to 35% found just once. These sequences were also reported in another study, on T cells of mothers and their children. According to that study: Donation involved a few healthy Caucasian mothers and the six children that they had. The shaping of TCR recombination output by thymic selection is similar in related and unrelated pairs.

The genes are TRBV12-3 or TRBV12-4 and TRBJ1-2; 12 bases align to TRBD1. This TCR was sampled from a middle-aged woman in good health. The sample was blood. CDR3 DNA: TGTGCCAGCACCAAGACGGGACAGGGGGCGAGTGGCTACACCTTC. Its protein is CASTKTGQGASGYTF.